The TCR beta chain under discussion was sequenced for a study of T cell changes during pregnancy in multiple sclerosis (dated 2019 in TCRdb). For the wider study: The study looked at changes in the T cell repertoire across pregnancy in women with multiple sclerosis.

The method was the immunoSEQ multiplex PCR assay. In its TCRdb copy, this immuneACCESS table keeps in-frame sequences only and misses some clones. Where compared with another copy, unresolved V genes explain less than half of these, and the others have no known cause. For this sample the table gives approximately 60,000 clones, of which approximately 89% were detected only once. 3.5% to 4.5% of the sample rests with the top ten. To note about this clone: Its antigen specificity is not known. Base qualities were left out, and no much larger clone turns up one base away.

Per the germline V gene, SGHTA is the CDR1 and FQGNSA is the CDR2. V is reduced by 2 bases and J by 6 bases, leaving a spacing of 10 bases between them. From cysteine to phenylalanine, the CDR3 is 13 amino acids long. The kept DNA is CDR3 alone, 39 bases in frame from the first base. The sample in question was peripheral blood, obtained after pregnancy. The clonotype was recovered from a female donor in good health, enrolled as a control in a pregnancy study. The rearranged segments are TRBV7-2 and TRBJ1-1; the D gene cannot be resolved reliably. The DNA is TGTGCCAGCAGCTTAAAATGGCCAGCTGAAGCTTTCTTT. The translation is CASSLKWPAEAFF.